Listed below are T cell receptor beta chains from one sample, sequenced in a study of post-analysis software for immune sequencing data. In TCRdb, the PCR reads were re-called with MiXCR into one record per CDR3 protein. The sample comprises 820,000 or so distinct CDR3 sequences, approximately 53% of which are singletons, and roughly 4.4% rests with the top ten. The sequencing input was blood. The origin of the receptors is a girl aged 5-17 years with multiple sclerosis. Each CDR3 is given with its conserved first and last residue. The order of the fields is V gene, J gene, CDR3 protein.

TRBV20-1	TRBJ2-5	CSATGAQETQYF
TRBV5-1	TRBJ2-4	CASSTETGRDIQYF
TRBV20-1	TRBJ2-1	CSASGGHRGNNEQFF
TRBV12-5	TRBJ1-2	CASGLVGMNYGYTF
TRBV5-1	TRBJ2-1	CAGLTSGSRSNEQFF
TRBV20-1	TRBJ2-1	CSADLGTRSYNEQFF
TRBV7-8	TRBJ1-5	CASTGPNQPQHF
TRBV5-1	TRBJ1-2	CASSPRDRVYGYTF
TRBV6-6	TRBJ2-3	CASTLAGRTDTQYF
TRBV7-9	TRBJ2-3	CASSRYAVSGNTDTQYF
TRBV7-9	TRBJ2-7	CASSRDWSYEQYF
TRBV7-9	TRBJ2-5	CASSFATGVQETQYF
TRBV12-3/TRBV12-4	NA	CASSFLAGGNRNEQYF
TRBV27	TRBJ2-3	CASSTRLAEDTDTQYF
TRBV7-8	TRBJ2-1	CASSLESGSLYNEQFF
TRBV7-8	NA	CASSLRKGWGETQYF
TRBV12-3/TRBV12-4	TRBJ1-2	CASSLRAGANTYYGYTF
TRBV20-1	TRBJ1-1	CSAIRTGNTEAFF
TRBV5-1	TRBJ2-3	CASSFDRKGTDTQYF
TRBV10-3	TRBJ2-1	CAISADSGSNNEQFF
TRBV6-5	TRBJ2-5	CASSYLAGQETQYF
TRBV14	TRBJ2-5	CASSSQREGGETQYF
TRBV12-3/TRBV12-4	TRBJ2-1	CASSQNSEQFF
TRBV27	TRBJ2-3	CASGVAPSTDTQYF
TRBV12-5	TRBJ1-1	CASSPGHQNTEAFF
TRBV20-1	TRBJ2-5	CSARDPSGGALETQYF
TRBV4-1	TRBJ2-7	CASSPLPGQDYEQYF
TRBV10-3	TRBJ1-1	CAIRTDRGEAFF
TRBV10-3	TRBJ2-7	CAISPISGRGSYEQYF
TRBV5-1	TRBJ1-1	CASSQVTQGAGEAFF
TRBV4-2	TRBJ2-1	CASSQGPLSGGSYNEQFF
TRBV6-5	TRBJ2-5	CASGDWGQETQYF
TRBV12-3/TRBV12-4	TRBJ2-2	CASSLATNTGELFF
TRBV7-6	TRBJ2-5	CASSPRRQGMMPEETQYF
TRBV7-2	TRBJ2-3	CASSLAGQGARADTQYF
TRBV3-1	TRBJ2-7	CASSLEAGGPSIEYEQYF
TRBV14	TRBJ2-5	CASSQGGLAQETQYF
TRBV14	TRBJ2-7	CASSRLGDRGLYEQYF
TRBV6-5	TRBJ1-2	CASTPVGGQTANYGYTF
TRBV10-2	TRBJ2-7	CASSEADRLWGQYF
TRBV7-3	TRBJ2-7	CASSAWTTSGSYEQYF
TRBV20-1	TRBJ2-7	CSARGDRTYYEQYF
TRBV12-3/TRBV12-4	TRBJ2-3	CASSPGLADFASTDTQYF
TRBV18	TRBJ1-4	CASSPLGQGIGKLFF
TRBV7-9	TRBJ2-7	CATRSGDYEQYF
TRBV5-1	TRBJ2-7	CASSLRTEGLAFYEQYF
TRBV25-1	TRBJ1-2	CASTMGAGYTF
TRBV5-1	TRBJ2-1	CASSLQLAGVSSYNEQFF
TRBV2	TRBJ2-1	CASTRDFEQFF
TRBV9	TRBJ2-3	CASSVGTGLAGTDTQYF
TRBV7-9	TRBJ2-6	CASSLGSGQGANVLTF
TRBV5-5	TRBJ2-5	CASSLIGQGAWETQYF
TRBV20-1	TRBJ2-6	CSAIPGGGFTSGANVLTF
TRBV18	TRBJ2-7	CASSPEAGAYEQYF
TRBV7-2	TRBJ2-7	CASALSYEQYF
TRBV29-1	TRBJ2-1	CSAQGTSGSDEQFF
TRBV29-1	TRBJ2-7	CSVAGRTGIGYEQYF